This TCR beta chain was retrieved from a study of blood T cell repertoires in COVID-19. Across the study: In each case, the material was cDNA or gDNA derived from T cells, B-cell-depleted T cells, or PBMCs.

The sample holds a few counts of this clone. Those enrolled, adults aged roughly 18 to 89 years, came from fewer than 25 US areas. Here immunoSEQ multiplex PCR was the method, and the copy in TCRdb shows in-frame clones only, minus some. The data contain over 120,000 clones, just under 85% of them singletons. In germline, CDR1 is MRHNA, CDR2 SNTAGT. The CDR3 is made up of 14 amino acids. J was trimmed by 4 bases and V by 6 bases; bases with no gene match: 6. The sequenced material came from PBMCs or T cells enriched from blood (not recorded which). The V gene is TRBV6-4, the J gene TRBJ1-5, with 7 bases lining up with TRBD1. The sequence was obtained from a man in his forties or fifties who had recovered from COVID-19. DNA for the CDR3: TGTGCCAGCAGACAGGGGATTCTGAATCAGCCCCAGCATTTT. It encodes CASRQGILNQPQHF.